Reported below is one T cell receptor (beta chain). Its antigen is unidentified. This specimen belongs to a study of OX40 agonist ivuxolimab in advanced cancers. Broader study findings: Clones of CD4+ and CD8+ blood T cells grew by week 6 at doses of 0.1 to 3.0 mg/kg.

Trimming cost V 6 bases and J 2 bases, with 16 bases left between them. The CDR3 is made up of 15 amino acids. Looked up from germline, CDR1 is LNHDA and CDR2 is SQIVND (reference sequence). Assay: immunoSEQ multiplex PCR; the TCRdb copy retains only in-frame clones and omits some. The table has about 35,000 clones, about 70% seen once. The origin of this receptor is an adult with an advanced solid tumor such as melanoma, head and neck, liver or kidney cancer. The chain combines TRBV19 with TRBJ1-1; no clear D. Sequencing was performed on CD4+ or CD8+ T cells sorted from blood, taken in a trial of the OX40 agonist ivuxolimab. The CDR3 loop reads CASSQYEGGNTEAFF. The DNA for the CDR3 is TGTGCCAGTAGCCAATACGAGGGAGGTAACACTGAAGCTTTCTTT. The variable domain in full, completed from reference TRBV19 and TRBJ1-1, reads DGGITQSPKYLFRKEGQNVTLSCEQNLNHDAMYWYRQDPGQGLRLIYYSQIVNDFQKGDIAEGYSVSREKKESFPLTVTSAQKNPTAFYLCASSQYEGGNTEAFFGQGTRLTVV.